The entry that follows covers one TCR beta chain sequence. The antigen remains undetermined. This sample was taken from a study of T and B cells in COVID-19 patients. The overall study: COVID-19 patients gave peripheral blood either during active infection or after recovery.

TRB was amplified from about 240-490 ng of blood genomic DNA. Multiplex PCR with BIOMED2 TRB-A/B primer pools amplified TRB rearrangements. MiXCR, run by TCRdb on the multiplex PCR reads, gives a single entry per CDR3 protein. The table includes several thousand distinct CDR3 sequences, around 32% detected once. Study outcomes and limitations: At recovery TRB diversity and richness exceeded healthy donors, after highly clonal active COVID-19 repertoires. Patients with COVID-19 reportedly showed strongly skewed T cell receptor beta variable and joining gene usage.

The source is a human donor who had recovered from COVID-19. The sample comprised blood.

The CDR3 coding sequence is TGTGCCAGTAGTATAGGCCCCTTCCGACAGGGCTACACTGAAGCTTTCTTT. Protein product: CASSIGPFRQGYTEAFF. The chain has TRBV19 and TRBJ1-1; 7 nucleotides line up with TRBD1. In germline, CDR1 is LNHDA, CDR2 SQIVND (reference sequence). The CDR3 has 17 amino acids. The trim removed 1 base at V and 3 bases at J, leaving 11 bases unmatched.